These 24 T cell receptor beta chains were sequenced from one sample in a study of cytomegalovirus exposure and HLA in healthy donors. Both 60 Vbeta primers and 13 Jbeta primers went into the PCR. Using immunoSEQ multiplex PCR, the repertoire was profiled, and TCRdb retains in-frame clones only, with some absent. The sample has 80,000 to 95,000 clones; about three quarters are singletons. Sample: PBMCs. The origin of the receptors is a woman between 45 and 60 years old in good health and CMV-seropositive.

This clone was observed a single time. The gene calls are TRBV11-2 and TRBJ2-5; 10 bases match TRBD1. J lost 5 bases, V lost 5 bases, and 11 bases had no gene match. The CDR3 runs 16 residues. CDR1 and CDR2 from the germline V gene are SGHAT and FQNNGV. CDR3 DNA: TGTGCCAGCAGCGGAGTAAGGGACAGGGGCTGGGAGACCCAGTACTTC. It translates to CASSGVRDRGWETQYF.

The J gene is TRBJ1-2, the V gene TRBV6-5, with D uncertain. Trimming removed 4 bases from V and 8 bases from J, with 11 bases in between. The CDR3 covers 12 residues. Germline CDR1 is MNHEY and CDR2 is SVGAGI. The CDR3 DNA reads TGTGCCAGCAGTTCCCACCCGGAGGGCTACACCTTC. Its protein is CASSSHPEGYTF.

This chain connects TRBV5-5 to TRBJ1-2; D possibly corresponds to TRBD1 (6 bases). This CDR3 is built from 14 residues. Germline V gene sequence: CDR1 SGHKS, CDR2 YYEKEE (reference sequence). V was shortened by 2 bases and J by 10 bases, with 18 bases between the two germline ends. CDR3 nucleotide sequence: TGTGCCAGCAGCTTCCGGGACAACAAAGACATCTACACCTTC. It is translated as CASSFRDNKDIYTF.

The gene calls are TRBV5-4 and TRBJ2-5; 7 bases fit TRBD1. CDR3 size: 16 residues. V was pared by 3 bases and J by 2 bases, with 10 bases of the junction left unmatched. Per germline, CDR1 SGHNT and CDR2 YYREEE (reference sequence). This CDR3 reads CASSWGRRGRQETQYF. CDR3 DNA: TGTGCCAGCAGCTGGGGGAGAAGGGGGCGTCAAGAGACCCAGTACTTC. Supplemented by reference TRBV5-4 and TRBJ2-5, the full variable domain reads ETGVTQSPTHLIKTRGQQVTLRCSSQSGHNTVSWYQQALGQGPQFIFQYYREEENGRGNFPPRFSGLQFPNYSSELNVNALELDDSALYLCASSWGRRGRQETQYFGPGTRLLVL.

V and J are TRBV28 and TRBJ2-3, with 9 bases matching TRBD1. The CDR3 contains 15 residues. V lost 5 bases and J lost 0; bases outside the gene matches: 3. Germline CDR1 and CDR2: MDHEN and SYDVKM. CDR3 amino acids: CASSRTGVSTDTQYF. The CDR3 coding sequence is TGTGCCAGCAGTAGGACAGGGGTTAGCACAGATACGCAGTATTTT.

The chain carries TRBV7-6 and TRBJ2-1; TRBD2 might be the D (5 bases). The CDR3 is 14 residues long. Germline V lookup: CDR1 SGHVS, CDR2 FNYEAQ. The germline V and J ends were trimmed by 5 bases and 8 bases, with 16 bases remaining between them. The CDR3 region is CASSLLGAVDEQFF. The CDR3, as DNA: TGTGCCAGCAGCCTGCTGGGAGCCGTCGATGAGCAGTTCTTC. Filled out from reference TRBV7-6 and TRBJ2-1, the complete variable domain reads GAGVSQSPRYKVTKRGQDVALRCDPISGHVSLYWYRQALGQGPEFLTYFNYEAQQDKSGLPNDRFSAERPEGSISTLTIQRTEQRDSAMYRCASSLLGAVDEQFFGPGTRLTVL.

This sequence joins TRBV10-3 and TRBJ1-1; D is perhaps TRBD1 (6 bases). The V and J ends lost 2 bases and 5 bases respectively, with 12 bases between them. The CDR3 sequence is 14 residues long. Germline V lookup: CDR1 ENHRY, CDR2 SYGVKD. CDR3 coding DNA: TGTGCCATCAGTGAGCCCCCAGGGGAAACTGAAGCTTTCTTT. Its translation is CAISEPPGETEAFF.

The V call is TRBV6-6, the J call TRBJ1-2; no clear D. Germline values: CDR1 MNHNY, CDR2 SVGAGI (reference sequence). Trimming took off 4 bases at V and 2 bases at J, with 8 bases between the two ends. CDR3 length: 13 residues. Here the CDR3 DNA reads TGTGCCAGCAGTTGGGCAGAAAACTATGGCTACACCTTC. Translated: CASSWAENYGYTF.

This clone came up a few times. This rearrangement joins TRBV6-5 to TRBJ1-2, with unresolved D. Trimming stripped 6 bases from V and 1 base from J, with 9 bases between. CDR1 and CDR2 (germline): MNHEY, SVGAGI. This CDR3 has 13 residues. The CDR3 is CASSPADNYGYTF. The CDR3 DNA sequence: TGTGCCAGCAGCCCCGCGGATAACTATGGCTACACCTTC.

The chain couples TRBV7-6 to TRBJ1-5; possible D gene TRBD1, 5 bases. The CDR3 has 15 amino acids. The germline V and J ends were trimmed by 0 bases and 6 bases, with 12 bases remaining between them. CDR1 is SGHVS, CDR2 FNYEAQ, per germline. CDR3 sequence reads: CASSLAPTATQPQHF. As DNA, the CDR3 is TGTGCCAGCAGCTTAGCGCCGACAGCCACTCAGCCCCAGCATTTT.

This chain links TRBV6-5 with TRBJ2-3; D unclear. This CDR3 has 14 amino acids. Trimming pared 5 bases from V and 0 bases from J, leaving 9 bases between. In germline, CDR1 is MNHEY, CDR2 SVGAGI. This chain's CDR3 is CASSQLQSTDTQYF. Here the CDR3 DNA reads TGTGCCAGCAGTCAGTTACAGAGCACAGATACGCAGTATTTT.

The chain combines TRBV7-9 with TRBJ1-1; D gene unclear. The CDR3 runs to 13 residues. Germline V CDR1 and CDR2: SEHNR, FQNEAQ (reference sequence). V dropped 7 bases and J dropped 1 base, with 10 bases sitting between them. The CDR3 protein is CASNPGRNTEAFF. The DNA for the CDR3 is TGTGCCAGCAACCCGGGGAGGAACACTGAAGCTTTCTTT.

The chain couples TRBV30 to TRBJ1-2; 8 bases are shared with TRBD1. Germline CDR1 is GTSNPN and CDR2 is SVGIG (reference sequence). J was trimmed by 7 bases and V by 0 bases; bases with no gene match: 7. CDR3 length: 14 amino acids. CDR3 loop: CAWSVGAGGGGYTF. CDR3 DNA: TGTGCCTGGAGTGTAGGGGCAGGGGGCGGTGGCTACACCTTC.

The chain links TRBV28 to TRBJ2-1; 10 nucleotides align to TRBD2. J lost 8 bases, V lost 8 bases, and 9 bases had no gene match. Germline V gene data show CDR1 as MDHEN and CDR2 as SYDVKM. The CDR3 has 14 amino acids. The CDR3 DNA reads TGTGCCAGCCATAGCGGGAGGATTGGCGATGAGCAGTTCTTC. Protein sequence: CASHSGRIGDEQFF.

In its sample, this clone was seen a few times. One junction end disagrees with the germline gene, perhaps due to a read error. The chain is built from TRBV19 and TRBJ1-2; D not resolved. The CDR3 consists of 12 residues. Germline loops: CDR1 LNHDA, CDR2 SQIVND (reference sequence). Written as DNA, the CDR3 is TGTGCCAGTAGTTTGGGCAAGCGGGCGACAAACTTC. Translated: CASSLGKRATNF.

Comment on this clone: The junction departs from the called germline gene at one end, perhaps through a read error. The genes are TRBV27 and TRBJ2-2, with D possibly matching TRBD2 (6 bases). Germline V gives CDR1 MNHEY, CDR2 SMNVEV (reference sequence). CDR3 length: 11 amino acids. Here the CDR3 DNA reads TGTGCCAGCCGCAGGGCCGGGGGGCTGTTTTTT. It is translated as CASRRAGGLFF.

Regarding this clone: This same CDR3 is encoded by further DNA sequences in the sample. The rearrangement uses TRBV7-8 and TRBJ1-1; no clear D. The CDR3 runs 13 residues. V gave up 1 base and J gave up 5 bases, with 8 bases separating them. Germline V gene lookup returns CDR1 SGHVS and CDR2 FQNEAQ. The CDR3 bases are TGTGCCAGCAGCTTAGGTCGGGAGACTGAAGCTTTCTTT. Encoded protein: CASSLGRETEAFF.

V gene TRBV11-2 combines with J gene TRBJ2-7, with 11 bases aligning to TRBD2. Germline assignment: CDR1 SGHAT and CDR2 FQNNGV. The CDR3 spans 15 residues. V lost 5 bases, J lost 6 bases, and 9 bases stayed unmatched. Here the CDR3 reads CASSAVGLAGGEQYF. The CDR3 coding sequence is TGTGCCAGCAGCGCAGTAGGACTAGCGGGCGGCGAGCAGTACTTC.

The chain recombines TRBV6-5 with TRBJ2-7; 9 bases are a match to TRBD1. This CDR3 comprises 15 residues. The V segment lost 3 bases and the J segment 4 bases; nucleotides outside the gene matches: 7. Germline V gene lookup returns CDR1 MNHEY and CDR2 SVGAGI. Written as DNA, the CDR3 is TGTGCCAGCAGTTATTCGACAGGGGGTACGTACGAGCAGTACTTC. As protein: CASSYSTGGTYEQYF.

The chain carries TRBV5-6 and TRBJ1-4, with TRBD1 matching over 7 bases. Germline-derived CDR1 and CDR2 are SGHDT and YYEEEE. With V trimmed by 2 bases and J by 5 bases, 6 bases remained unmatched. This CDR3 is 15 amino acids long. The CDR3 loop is CASSFRAGGNEKLFF. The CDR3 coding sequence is TGTGCCAGCAGCTTCCGGGCAGGGGGGAATGAAAAACTGTTTTTT.

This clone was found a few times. This chain's CDR3 is CSAPDLEQYF. CDR3 DNA sequence: TGCAGCGCCCCAGATCTCGAGCAGTACTTC. The V gene is TRBV29-1, the J gene TRBJ2-7; no definite D call. The CDR3 length is 10 residues. Per the germline V gene, CDR1 is SQVTM and CDR2 is ANQGSEA. Between the trimmed V and J ends, which lost 7 bases and 6 bases, there was a span of 10 bases.

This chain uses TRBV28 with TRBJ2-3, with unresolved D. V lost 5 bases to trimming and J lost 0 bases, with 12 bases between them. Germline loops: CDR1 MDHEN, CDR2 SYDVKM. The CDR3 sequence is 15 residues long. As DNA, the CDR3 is TGTGCCAGCAGTCCGACTGGATTTAGCACAGATACGCAGTATTTT. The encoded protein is CASSPTGFSTDTQYF.

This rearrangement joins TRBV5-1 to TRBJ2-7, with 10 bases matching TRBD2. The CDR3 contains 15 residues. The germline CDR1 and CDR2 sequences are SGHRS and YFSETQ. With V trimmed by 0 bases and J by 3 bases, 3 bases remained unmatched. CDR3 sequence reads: CASSLGTSGGYEQYF. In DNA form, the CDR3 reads TGCGCCAGCAGCTTGGGGACTAGCGGAGGCTACGAGCAGTACTTC.

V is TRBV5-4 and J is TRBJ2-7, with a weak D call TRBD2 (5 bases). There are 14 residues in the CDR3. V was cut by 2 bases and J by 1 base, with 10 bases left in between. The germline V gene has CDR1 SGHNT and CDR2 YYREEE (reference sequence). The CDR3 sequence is CASSFDGGSYEQYF. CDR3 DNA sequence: TGTGCCAGCAGCTTCGACGGCGGGTCCTACGAGCAGTACTTC.